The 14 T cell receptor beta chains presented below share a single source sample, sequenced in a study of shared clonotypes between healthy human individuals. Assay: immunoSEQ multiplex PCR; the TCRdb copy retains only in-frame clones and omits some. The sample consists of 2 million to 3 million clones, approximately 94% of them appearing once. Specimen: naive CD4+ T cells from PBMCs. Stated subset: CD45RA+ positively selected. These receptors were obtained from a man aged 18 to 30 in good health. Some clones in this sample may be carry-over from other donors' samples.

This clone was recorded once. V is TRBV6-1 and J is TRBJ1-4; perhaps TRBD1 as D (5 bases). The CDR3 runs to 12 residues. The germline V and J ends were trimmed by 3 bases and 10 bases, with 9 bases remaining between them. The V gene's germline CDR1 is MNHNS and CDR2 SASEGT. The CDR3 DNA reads TGTGCCAGCAGTGACAGGGATGGAAAACTGTTTTTT. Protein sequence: CASSDRDGKLFF.

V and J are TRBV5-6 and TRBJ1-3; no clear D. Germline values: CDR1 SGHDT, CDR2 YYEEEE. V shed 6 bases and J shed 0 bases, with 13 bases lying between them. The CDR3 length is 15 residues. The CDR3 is CASKRSLSSGNTIYF. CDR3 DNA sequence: TGTGCCAGCAAAAGGTCCCTGAGCTCTGGAAACACCATATATTTT.

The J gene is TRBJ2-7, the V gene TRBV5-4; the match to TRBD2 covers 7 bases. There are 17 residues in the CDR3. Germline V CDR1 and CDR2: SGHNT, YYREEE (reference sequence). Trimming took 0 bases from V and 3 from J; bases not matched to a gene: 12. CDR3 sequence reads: CASSLGTSGNLHYEQYF. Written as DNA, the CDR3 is TGTGCCAGCAGCTTGGGGACAAGCGGGAACTTACACTACGAGCAGTACTTC.

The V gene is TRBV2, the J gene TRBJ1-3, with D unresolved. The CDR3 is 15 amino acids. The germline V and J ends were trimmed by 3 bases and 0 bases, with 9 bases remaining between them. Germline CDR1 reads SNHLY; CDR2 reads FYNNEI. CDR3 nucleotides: TGTGCCAGCAGTGATATGGGGATCTCTGGAAACACCATATATTTT. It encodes CASSDMGISGNTIYF.

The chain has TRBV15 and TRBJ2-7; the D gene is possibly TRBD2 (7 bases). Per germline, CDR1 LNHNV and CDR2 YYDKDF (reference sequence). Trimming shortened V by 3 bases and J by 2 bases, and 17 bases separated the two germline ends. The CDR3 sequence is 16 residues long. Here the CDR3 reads CATSREPGGIPYEQYF. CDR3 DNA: TGTGCCACCAGCAGGGAGCCGGGGGGCATCCCCTACGAGCAGTACTTC.

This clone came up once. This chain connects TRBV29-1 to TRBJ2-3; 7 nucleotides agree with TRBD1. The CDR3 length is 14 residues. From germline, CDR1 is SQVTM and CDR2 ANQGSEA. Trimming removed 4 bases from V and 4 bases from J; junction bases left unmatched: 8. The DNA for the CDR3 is TGCAGCGTTGGTCTGGGGCAGGGGGCAGATACGCAGTATTTT. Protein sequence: CSVGLGQGADTQYF.

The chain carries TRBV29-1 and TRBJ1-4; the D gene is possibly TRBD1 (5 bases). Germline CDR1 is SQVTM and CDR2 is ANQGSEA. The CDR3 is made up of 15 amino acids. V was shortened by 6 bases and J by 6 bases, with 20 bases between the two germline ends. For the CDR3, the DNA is TGCAGCGTCGCGAAGGGATGGGGGTGGGATGAAAAACTGTTTTTT. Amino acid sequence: CSVAKGWGWDEKLFF.

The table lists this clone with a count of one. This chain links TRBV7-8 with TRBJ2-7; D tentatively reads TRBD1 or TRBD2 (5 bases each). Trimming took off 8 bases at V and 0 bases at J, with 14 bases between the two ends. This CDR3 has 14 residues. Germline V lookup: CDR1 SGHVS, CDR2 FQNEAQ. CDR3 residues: CASAGTSSSYEQYF. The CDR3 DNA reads TGTGCCAGCGCCGGGACGTCGAGCTCCTACGAGCAGTACTTC. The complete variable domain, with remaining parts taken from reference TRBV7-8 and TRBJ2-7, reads GAGVSQSPRYKVAKRGQDVALRCDPISGHVSLFWYQQALGQGPEFLTYFQNEAQLDKSGLPSDRFFAERPEGSVSTLKIQRTQQEDSAVYLCASAGTSSSYEQYFGPGTRLTVT.

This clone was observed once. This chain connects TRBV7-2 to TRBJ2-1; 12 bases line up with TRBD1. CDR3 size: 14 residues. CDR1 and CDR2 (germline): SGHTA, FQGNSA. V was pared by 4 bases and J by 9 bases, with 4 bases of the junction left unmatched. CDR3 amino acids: CASSSRDRGLEQFF. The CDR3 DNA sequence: TGTGCCAGCAGCTCCCGGGACAGGGGGCTTGAGCAGTTCTTC.

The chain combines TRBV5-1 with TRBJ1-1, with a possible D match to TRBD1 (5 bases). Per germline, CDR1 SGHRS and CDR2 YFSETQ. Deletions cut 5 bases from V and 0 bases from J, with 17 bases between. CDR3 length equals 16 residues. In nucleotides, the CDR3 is TGCGCCAGCAGTCAGGAAGCCCTCAGGGTGAACACTGAAGCTTTCTTT. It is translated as CASSQEALRVNTEAFF.

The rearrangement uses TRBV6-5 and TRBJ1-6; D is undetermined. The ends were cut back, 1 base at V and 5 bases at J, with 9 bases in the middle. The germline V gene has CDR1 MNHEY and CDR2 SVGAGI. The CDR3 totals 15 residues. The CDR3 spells CASSYWAGDNSPLHF. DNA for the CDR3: TGTGCCAGCAGTTACTGGGCAGGAGATAATTCACCCCTCCACTTT.

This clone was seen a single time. DNA for the CDR3: TGTGCCAGCAGTCCCCGGACTAGCGGGAGGGGGGACATTCAGTACTTC. Translating gives CASSPRTSGRGDIQYF. The chain has TRBV27 and TRBJ2-4; 15 nucleotides agree with TRBD2. The CDR3 loop spans 16 amino acids. Germline trimming cut 5 bases from V and 8 bases from J; bases unmatched to any gene: 7. In germline, CDR1 is MNHEY, CDR2 SMNVEV (reference sequence).

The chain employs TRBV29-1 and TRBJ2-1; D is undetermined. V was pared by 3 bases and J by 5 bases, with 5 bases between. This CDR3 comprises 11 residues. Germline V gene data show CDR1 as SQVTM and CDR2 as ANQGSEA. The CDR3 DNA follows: TGCAGCGTTGACCTGGACAATGAGCAGTTCTTC. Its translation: CSVDLDNEQFF.

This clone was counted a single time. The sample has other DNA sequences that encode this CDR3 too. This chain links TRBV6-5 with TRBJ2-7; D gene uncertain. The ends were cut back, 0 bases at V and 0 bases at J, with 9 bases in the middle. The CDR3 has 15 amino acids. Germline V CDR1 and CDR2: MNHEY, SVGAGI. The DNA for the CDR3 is TGTGCCAGCAGTTACTCGTCAGCGTACTCCTACGAGCAGTACTTC. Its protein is CASSYSSAYSYEQYF.